This record looks at one T cell receptor (beta chain) sequence and its context. The antigen is unknown. The PCR made use of 60 Vbeta and 13 Jbeta primers. Generated by immunoSEQ multiplex PCR, the TCRdb table keeps only in-frame clones and is missing some. The sample holds some 150,000 clones, roughly 80% seen once. This specimen belongs to a study of cytomegalovirus exposure and HLA in healthy donors. As for the study in general: As an earlier analysis found, 150 million to 200 million T cells yielded about 120 million unique TCR beta sequences. Study conclusions and caveats: Earlier findings revealed that most TCR beta V segments proved productive either about 87% or about 30% of the time. An analysis that was carried out later associated 15,000 to 20,000 TCR beta sequences with HLA alleles at 0.05 false discovery rate. Reported findings show TCR beta sequences accurately forecast HLA-A and HLA-B alleles in most subjects.

Sequenced input: PBMCs. This clonotype originated in a woman between 40 and 55 years old in good health and CMV-seropositive.

In nucleotides, the CDR3 is TGTGCCAGCAGCTTAGGGTCCGGGGACTACAATGAGCAGTTCTTC. Amino acid sequence: CASSLGSGDYNEQFF. The rearrangement uses TRBV7-6 and TRBJ2-1; a weak D match, TRBD2 (5 bases). The CDR3 consists of 15 residues. Trimming cost V 1 base and J 3 bases, with 10 bases left between them. In germline, CDR1 is SGHVS, CDR2 FNYEAQ.